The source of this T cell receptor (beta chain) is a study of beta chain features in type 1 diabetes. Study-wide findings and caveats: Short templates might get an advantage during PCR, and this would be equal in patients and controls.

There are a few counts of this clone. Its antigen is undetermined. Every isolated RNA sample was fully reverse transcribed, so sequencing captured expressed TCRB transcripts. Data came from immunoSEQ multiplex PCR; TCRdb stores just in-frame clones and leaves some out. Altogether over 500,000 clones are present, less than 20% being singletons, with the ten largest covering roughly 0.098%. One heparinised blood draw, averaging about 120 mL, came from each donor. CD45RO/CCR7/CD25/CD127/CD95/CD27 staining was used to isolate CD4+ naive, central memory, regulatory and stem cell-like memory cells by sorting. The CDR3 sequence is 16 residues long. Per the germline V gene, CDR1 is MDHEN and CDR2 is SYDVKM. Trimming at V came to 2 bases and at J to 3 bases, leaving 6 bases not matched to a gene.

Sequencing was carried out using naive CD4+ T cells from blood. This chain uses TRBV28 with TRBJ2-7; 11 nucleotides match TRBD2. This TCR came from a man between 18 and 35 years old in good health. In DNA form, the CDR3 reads TGTGCCAGCAGTTTAAACAGGCTAGCGGGAGGCTACGAGCAGTACTTC. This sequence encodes CASSLNRLAGGYEQYF.